This entry concerns a single T cell receptor beta chain. The data originate from a study of blood T cell repertoires in COVID-19. Clones were sequenced by immunoSEQ multiplex PCR, and TCRdb holds only the in-frame ones, with some missing. Of 140,000 or so clones in the sample, 65% to 90% were seen once. Trimming removed 8 bases from V and 0 bases from J, with 9 bases in between. The CDR3 contains 13 residues. Germline V gives CDR1 SGHDN, CDR2 FVKESK. The sample comprised peripheral blood. The chain joins TRBV14 to TRBJ2-3, with D perhaps matching TRBD2 (6 bases). This sequence originates from a man aged 50-59 years with acute or convalescent COVID-19. The CDR3 here is CASRRGSTDTQYF. CDR3 bases: TGTGCCAGCCGGCGGGGTAGCACAGATACGCAGTATTTT. The whole variable domain, remainder taken from reference TRBV14 and TRBJ2-3, is EAGVTQFPSHSVIEKGQTVTLRCDPISGHDNLYWYRRVMGKEIKFLLHFVKESKQDESGMPNNRFLAERTGGTYSTLKVQPAELEDSGVYFCASRRGSTDTQYFGPGTRLTVL.